This T cell receptor (beta chain) derives from a study of cytomegalovirus exposure and HLA in healthy donors. For this clone: What it binds is not known.

Study results and limitations: The investigators catalogued 160 or so TCR beta chains as cytomegalovirus-associated.

PCR employed 60 Vbeta and 13 Jbeta primers. Using immunoSEQ multiplex PCR, the repertoire was profiled, and TCRdb retains in-frame clones only, with some absent. The sample consists of roughly 100,000 clones, about 70% of them appearing once. The specimen was PBMCs. The sequence was collected from a boy aged 5-17 years in good health and CMV-seronegative.

Here the CDR3 reads CAWSVQVGEAFF. DNA of the CDR3: TGTGCCTGGAGTGTACAGGTAGGGGAAGCTTTCTTT. The chain carries TRBV30 and TRBJ1-1, with a tentative D call TRBD1 (5 bases). Germline V gene sequence: CDR1 GTSNPN, CDR2 SVGIG (reference sequence). CDR3 length: 12 amino acids. The V gene lost 0 bases and the J gene lost 8 bases, with 10 bases spanning the gap.